Each of the 24 T cell receptor beta chains below was sequenced from the same sample in a study of PD-1 blockade in classical Hodgkin lymphoma. Clones were sequenced by immunoSEQ multiplex PCR, and TCRdb holds only the in-frame ones, with some missing. The sample lists fewer than 15,000 clones, around four fifths seen once, with 24% in the top ten. Each patient relapsed following autologous stem cell transplantation, and prior brentuximab vedotin exposure differed. The sample here was peripheral blood mononuclear cells (PBMCs), taken at baseline. These receptors originate from a human donor with classical Hodgkin lymphoma.

The J gene is TRBJ1-4, the V gene TRBV5-4, with D maybe TRBD1 (6 bases). Germline V gives CDR1 SGHNT, CDR2 YYREEE (reference sequence). With 0 bases removed from V and 7 bases from J, the gap between germline ends came to 13 bases. The CDR3 consists of 15 residues. This CDR3 is CASSLDQGRGEKLFF. CDR3 sequence (DNA): TGTGCCAGCAGCTTGGATCAGGGGAGGGGTGAAAAACTGTTTTTT.

The J gene is TRBJ2-5, the V gene TRBV7-2, with D maybe TRBD1 (5 bases). The CDR3 spans 15 residues. The V and J ends lost 4 bases and 5 bases respectively, with 17 bases between them. CDR1 is SGHTA and CDR2 is FQGNSA in the germline V gene. The CDR3, as DNA: TGTGCCAGCAGCTCCAGTGGTGGCCAGGGCGAGACCCAGTACTTC. Amino acids: CASSSSGGQGETQYF.

The chain carries TRBV12-5 and TRBJ2-3, with unresolved D. This CDR3 is 20 amino acids long. V lost 0 bases, J lost 3 bases, and 25 bases lay in between. CDR1 is LGHNT, CDR2 FRNRAP, per germline. This chain's CDR3 is CASGLVLFRVRALGTDTQYF. In DNA form, the CDR3 reads TGTGCTAGTGGTTTGGTACTTTTCCGGGTAAGAGCCCTCGGGACAGATACGCAGTATTTT.

The V and J genes are TRBV28 and TRBJ2-7; D is undetermined. CDR1 is MDHEN, CDR2 SYDVKM, per germline. The CDR3 contains 14 residues. The V end lost 2 bases, the J end lost 3 bases, and 11 bases lay between the germline ends. CDR3 sequence reads: CASSLVGPLYEQYF. The CDR3 DNA reads TGTGCCAGCAGTTTAGTGGGTCCACTCTACGAGCAGTACTTC.

The gene calls are TRBV7-9 and TRBJ1-4, with TRBD1 identical over 7 bases. This CDR3 has 14 residues. Germline V gene data show CDR1 as SEHNR and CDR2 as FQNEAQ (reference sequence). J was trimmed by 8 bases and V by 3 bases; bases with no gene match: 6. CDR3 nucleotides: TGTGCCAGCAGCTTCGACAGGGTGGGGGAAAAACTGTTTTTT. This codes for CASSFDRVGEKLFF.

CDR3 in DNA: TGTGCCAGCAGCCCCTCCTCGCTCACTGAAGCTTTCTTT. It encodes CASSPSSLTEAFF. The J gene is TRBJ1-1, the V gene TRBV7-9, with D unresolved. CDR3 length: 13 residues. Germline loops: CDR1 SEHNR, CDR2 FQNEAQ (reference sequence). V was shortened by 5 bases and J by 4 bases, with 11 bases between the two germline ends.

This chain joins TRBV29-1 and TRBJ1-1, with D possibly being TRBD1 (6 bases). The CDR3 covers 13 residues. The germline V and J ends were trimmed by 7 bases and 1 base, with 13 bases remaining between them. Germline values: CDR1 SQVTM, CDR2 ANQGSEA. In DNA, the CDR3 is TGCAGCGCCAACAGGGATGCGAACACTGAAGCTTTCTTT. Encoded protein: CSANRDANTEAFF.

The chain recombines TRBV4-3 with TRBJ2-3; 11 bases are a match to TRBD1. The CDR3 covers 16 residues. The V segment lost 4 bases and the J segment 2 bases; nucleotides outside the gene matches: 5. Germline CDR1 is LGHNA and CDR2 is YSLEER. The CDR3 DNA reads as TGCGCCAGCAGCCCAGGACAGGGGGCGAACACAGATACGCAGTATTTT. Translating gives CASSPGQGANTDTQYF.

The V and J genes are TRBV11-2 and TRBJ2-5; 10 bases agree with TRBD1. The CDR3 consists of 12 residues. Germline V lookup: CDR1 SGHAT, CDR2 FQNNGV. The junction had 4 bases not matched to a gene; V was cut back by 5 bases and J by 10 bases. CDR3 protein: CASSPGQGIQYF. In DNA form, the CDR3 reads TGTGCCAGCAGCCCGGGACAGGGGATCCAGTACTTC.

This chain uses TRBV5-1 with TRBJ2-1, with 7 bases matching TRBD1. Germline V gene lookup returns CDR1 SGHRS and CDR2 YFSETQ. Germline trimming cut 5 bases from V and 10 bases from J; bases unmatched to any gene: 12. The CDR3 loop spans 14 amino acids. CDR3 region: CASSKGTEAREQFF. The CDR3 DNA is TGCGCCAGCAGTAAAGGGACAGAAGCGAGGGAGCAGTTCTTC.

The chain recombines TRBV6-5 with TRBJ2-7; D is possibly TRBD2 (5 bases). With 7 bases removed from V and 6 bases from J, the gap between germline ends came to 19 bases. The CDR3 is made up of 14 amino acids. The germline V gene encodes CDR1 MNHEY and CDR2 SVGAGI. CDR3 DNA: TGTGCCAGCAAGACCGGGATCCTCTACTCCGAGCAGTACTTC. It codes for CASKTGILYSEQYF.

The CDR3 DNA reads as TGTGCCAGCATCCATCCCCACACTGAGACCCAGTACTTC. Amino acid sequence: CASIHPHTETQYF. The rearrangement joins TRBV6-6 to TRBJ2-5; D unclear. The CDR3 is 13 amino acids. The germline CDR1 and CDR2 sequences are MNHNY and SVGAGI (reference sequence). V lost 7 bases, J lost 5 bases, and 14 bases lay in between.

The chain recombines TRBV25-1 with TRBJ2-5; no firm D call. This CDR3 contains 13 residues. Per the germline V gene, CDR1 is MGHDK and CDR2 is SYGVNS. V lost 3 bases and J lost 6, with 11 bases in between. The CDR3 spells CASSEVSSKTQYF. For the CDR3, the DNA is TGTGCCAGCAGTGAGGTCAGTTCTAAGACCCAGTACTTC. The full variable domain, in which reference TRBV25-1 and TRBJ2-5 provide the parts outside the CDR3, is EADIYQTPRYLVIGTGKKITLECSQTMGHDKMYWYQQDPGMELHLIHYSYGVNSTEKGDLSSESTVSRIRTEHFPLTLESARPSHTSQYLCASSEVSSKTQYFGPGTRLLVL.

The chain carries TRBV7-9 and TRBJ2-7, with a weak D call TRBD1 (5 bases). This CDR3 is built from 12 residues. Germline CDR1 SEHNR, CDR2 FQNEAQ (reference sequence). Trimming took 1 base from V and 6 from J, leaving 7 bases between them. The CDR3 loop reads CASSLVRGEQYF. For the CDR3, the DNA is TGTGCCAGCAGCTTAGTTAGGGGCGAGCAGTACTTC.

J is TRBJ2-3 and V is TRBV11-2; TRBD2 matches 7 bases. V lost 2 bases and J lost 1; bases outside the gene matches: 6. The CDR3 loop spans 16 amino acids. Germline V gene data show CDR1 as SGHAT and CDR2 as FQNNGV. The CDR3 is CASSLTGGGGTDTQYF. CDR3 in DNA: TGTGCCAGCAGCTTAACTGGCGGGGGAGGCACAGATACGCAGTATTTT. Combining the CDR3 with reference TRBV11-2 and TRBJ2-3 gives the whole variable domain EAGVAQSPRYKIIEKRQSVAFWCNPISGHATLYWYQQILGQGPKLLIQFQNNGVVDDSQLPKDRFSAERLKGVDSTLKIQPAKLEDSAVYLCASSLTGGGGTDTQYFGPGTRLTVL.

In DNA, the CDR3 is TGCGCCAGCAGCCTGACAGGTGGCCCTCAGCCCCAGCATTTT. It translates to CASSLTGGPQPQHF. V usage is TRBV5-1 and J usage is TRBJ1-5; TRBD1 is a possible D gene (6 bases). This CDR3 contains 14 residues. V was shortened by 4 bases and J by 6 bases, with 14 bases between the two germline ends. Germline CDR1 reads SGHRS; CDR2 reads YFSETQ.

The chain employs TRBV27 and TRBJ2-7; tentative D call: TRBD1 (6 bases). V shed 5 bases and J shed 1 base, with 15 bases lying between them. Germline CDR1 is MNHEY and CDR2 is SMNVEV (reference sequence). This CDR3 contains 15 residues. The CDR3, as DNA: TGTGCCAGCAGTCTGCTAGGGACAAGGTCCTACGAGCAGTACTTC. The encoded protein is CASSLLGTRSYEQYF.

A single count supports this clone. This sequence joins TRBV5-4 and TRBJ1-1; no clear D. Germline lookup yields CDR1 SGHNT and CDR2 YYREEE (reference sequence). The CDR3 runs 15 residues. Trimming removed 5 bases at V and 6 bases at J, with 20 bases between. This chain's CDR3 is CASRPTLSDMAEAFF. CDR3 sequence (DNA): TGTGCCAGCAGACCTACTCTTTCCGACATGGCTGAAGCTTTCTTT.

The rearrangement links TRBV18 to TRBJ2-2; D is possibly TRBD1 or TRBD2 (5 bases each). The V end was cut by 2 bases, the J end by 1 base, with 5 bases between. The CDR3 has 14 amino acids. Per the germline V gene, CDR1 is KGHSH and CDR2 is LQKENI. The CDR3 spells CASSPGGNTGELFF. As DNA, the CDR3 is TGTGCCAGCTCACCAGGGGGGAACACCGGGGAGCTGTTTTTT.

J is TRBJ1-5 and V is TRBV7-2; D gene unclear. The germline V gene has CDR1 SGHTA and CDR2 FQGNSA. V was shortened by 1 base and J by 9 bases, with 16 bases between the two germline ends. The CDR3 extends over 15 amino acids. DNA of the CDR3: TGTGCCAGCAGCTTAGGGGCCGCAGGACTAGGGCCCCAGCATTTT. This encodes CASSLGAAGLGPQHF.

This chain links TRBV5-1 with TRBJ2-1, with 7 bases fitting TRBD1. CDR1 and CDR2 (germline): SGHRS, YFSETQ. CDR3 length: 14 amino acids. The V and J ends lost 3 bases and 7 bases, in that order; junction bases with no gene match: 7. DNA of the CDR3: TGCGCCAGCAGCTACCGGGACAGTAGGAATGAGCAGTTCTTC. Protein sequence: CASSYRDSRNEQFF.

The sample holds a few counts of this clone. This chain connects TRBV2 to TRBJ1-3, with D possibly matching TRBD1 (5 bases). Trimming took off 6 bases at V and 1 base at J, with 22 bases between the two ends. This CDR3 is 18 amino acids long. Germline loops: CDR1 SNHLY, CDR2 FYNNEI. CDR3 region: CASRRPLGQSKSGNTIYF. CDR3 nucleotides: TGTGCCAGCAGGAGACCACTGGGGCAGTCTAAATCTGGAAACACCATATATTTT.

The sample holds one count of this clone. This rearrangement joins TRBV27 to TRBJ1-6; no definite D call. Per the germline V gene, CDR1 is MNHEY and CDR2 is SMNVEV (reference sequence). The CDR3 sequence is 14 residues long. The V end was cut by 3 bases, the J end by 7 bases, with 10 bases between. CDR3 residues: CASSLMGTNSPLHF. Here the CDR3 DNA reads TGTGCCAGCAGTTTGATGGGAACGAATTCACCCCTCCACTTT.

The chain carries TRBV11-2 and TRBJ2-7, with D maybe TRBD1 (6 bases). CDR1 and CDR2 (germline): SGHAT, FQNNGV. The V end lost 2 bases, the J end lost 0 bases, and 17 bases lay between the germline ends. This CDR3 is 17 amino acids long. The CDR3 loop is CASSLTMTGPHSYEQYF. The CDR3 DNA follows: TGTGCCAGCAGCTTAACGATGACAGGCCCCCACTCCTACGAGCAGTACTTC. The entire variable domain, with the rest obtained from reference TRBV11-2 and TRBJ2-7, is as follows: EAGVAQSPRYKIIEKRQSVAFWCNPISGHATLYWYQQILGQGPKLLIQFQNNGVVDDSQLPKDRFSAERLKGVDSTLKIQPAKLEDSAVYLCASSLTMTGPHSYEQYFGPGTRLTVT.